The rows below give T cell receptor beta chains drawn from one sample of a study of blood T cell repertoires in COVID-19. Generated by immunoSEQ multiplex PCR, the TCRdb table keeps only in-frame clones and is missing some. The profile shows some 400,000 clones, about 88% of them singletons. Specimen: peripheral blood. The receptors were gathered from a human donor in a cohort sampled during active COVID-19. Each CDR3 is given without its conserved first and last residue.

TRBJ2-7 13 TRBV28 ASSLLTGGSYEQY
TRBJ2-1 13 TRBV9 ASSVGGGNYNEQF
TRBJ2-7 14 TRBV4-1 ASSQVRLAESYEQY
TRBJ1-2 12 TRBV2 ASSPPRDNYGYT
TRBJ2-7 12 TRBV5-1 ASSFPGQGSEQY
TRBJ2-2 14 TRBV3-1/TRBV3-2 ASTTSSGENTGELF
TRBJ1-6 13 TRBV7-2 ASSFRDRENSPLH
TRBJ2-3 11 TRBV19 ASSDYRADTQY
TRBJ1-6 14 TRBV5-1 ASSPRTGNIDSPLH
TRBJ2-1 14 TRBV5-1 ASSLDGGGTLGEQF
TRBJ2-1 14 TRBV7-6 ASSLISGVFMNEQF
TRBJ2-7 11 TRBV6-2/TRBV6-3 ASSYASSYEQY
TRBJ1-6 12 TRBV5-6 ASSFGVYNSPLH
TRBJ2-1 10 TRBV5-4 ASSYDINKQF
TRBJ1-5 13 TRBV5-1 ASSLGDRGNQPQH
TRBJ2-3 13 TRBV6-2/TRBV6-3 ASSGPGQLRDTQY
TRBJ2-5 11 TRBV2 ASRNSGVETQY
TRBJ2-7 11 TRBV5-1 ASSLGGLDEQY
TRBJ2-5 11 TRBV7-3 ASSLEPQETQY
TRBJ1-6 12 TRBV7-9 ASSPGSYNSPLH
TRBJ1-1 11 TRBV29-1 STDRVGGTEAF
TRBJ2-7 12 TRBV30 ARRAGEGLREQY
TRBJ1-1 14 TRBV5-4 ASSLDRTSKNTEAF
TRBJ2-7 13 TRBV4-1 ASSQAVRGDYEQY
TRBJ2-1 14 TRBV6-1 ASSEGADSSYNEQF
TRBJ1-3 13 TRBV7-8 ASSSLQGSGNTIY
TRBJ2-1 12 TRBV13 ASKGTSVYNEQF
TRBJ2-1 13 TRBV11-2 ASSLRLAGYNEQF
TRBJ1-4 15 TRBV7-9 ASSPPGGDSTNEKLF
TRBJ1-1 11 TRBV5-1 ASNPSGNTEAF
TRBJ2-7 13 TRBV5-5 ASSLGPTPTYEQY
TRBJ1-2 14 TRBV9 ASSVVPPREGYGYT
TRBJ1-1 12 TRBV5-5 ASSLIGGGTEAF
TRBJ1-1 11 TRBV12-3/TRBV12-4 ASRRTVNTEAF
TRBJ2-1 14 TRBV21-1 ASSKYLAPKDNEQF
TRBJ2-5 14 TRBV2 ASSAGLAGGSETQY
TRBJ1-5 12 TRBV19 ASSSRGGNQPQH
TRBJ2-2 21 TRBV12-2 ASRFRKLSLGLAGGPNTGELF
TRBJ2-2 14 TRBV7-2 ASSLSVRQNTGELF
TRBJ1-2 11 TRBV5-4 ASRIIGDYGYT
TRBJ2-1 11 TRBV5-1 ASSFLPGNEQF
TRBJ1-1 17 TRBV15 ATSREGDRGQTLDTEAF
TRBJ2-6 13 TRBV7-3 ASSPRTGATNVLT
TRBJ1-2 12 TRBV6-4 ASSDSGANYGYT
TRBJ1-6 14 TRBV5-6 ASSTLRTAYNSPLH
TRBJ1-1 14 TRBV7-9 ASSLGAGERGTEAF
TRBJ2-1 13 TRBV3-1/TRBV3-2 ASSQDTRSYNEQF